The 21 T cell receptor beta chains in this list originate from one sample, sequenced in a study of early T cells in non-severe SARS-CoV-2 infection. MiXCR was run by TCRdb on the 5' RACE reads, yielding one entry per CDR3 protein. Found here are approximately 31,000 distinct CDR3 sequences, under 7.5% of them singletons; the top ten hold under 3.5%. Sample: whole blood. These receptors all come from an adult who was a healthcare worker with PCR-confirmed SARS-CoV-2 infection or an uninfected control (not recorded which).

This clonotype was counted ten times or more. This chain joins TRBV14 and TRBJ2-6; D not resolved. V was trimmed by 5 bases and J by 2 bases, leaving 10 bases between them. The CDR3 sequence is 15 residues long. In germline, CDR1 is SGHDN, CDR2 FVKESK. CDR3 residues: CASSTTGTGANVLTF. DNA for the CDR3: TGTGCCAGCAGCACGACCGGTACTGGGGCCAACGTCCTGACTTTC. Looking up the rest from reference TRBV14 and TRBJ2-6 gives the full variable domain: EAGVTQFPSHSVIEKGQTVTLRCDPISGHDNLYWYRRVMGKEIKFLLHFVKESKQDESGMPNNRFLAERTGGTYSTLKVQPAELEDSGVYFCASSTTGTGANVLTFGAGSRLTVL.

This clonotype was observed at least ten times. The chain links TRBV4-3 to TRBJ2-3, with D unclear. Germline CDR1 reads LGHNA; CDR2 reads YSLEER. The CDR3 runs to 13 residues. Trimming left V 3 bases short and J 6 bases short, with 10 bases between. In DNA form, the CDR3 reads TGCGCCAGCAGCCAGGCCTTGGAGGATACGCAGTATTTT. This sequence encodes CASSQALEDTQYF.

This clonotype is medium-sized within its sample. This chain uses TRBV12-3 or TRBV12-4 with TRBJ1-5, with 7 bases fitting TRBD1. The CDR3 is made up of 14 amino acids. V was pared by 6 bases and J by 3 bases, with 5 bases of the junction left unmatched. The CDR3 DNA reads as TGTGCCAGCAGCCCGACAGGGCTCAATCAGCCCCAGCATTTT. Amino acids: CASSPTGLNQPQHF.

The chain carries TRBV4-1 and TRBJ1-5; unclear D gene. The CDR3 length is 18 residues. Trimming shortened V by 0 bases and J by 0 bases, and 15 bases separated the two germline ends. Germline CDR1 and CDR2: MGHRA and YSYEKL. The CDR3 bases are TGCGCCAGCAGCCAAGATGGAACAGAAGTATATAGCAATCAGCCCCAGCATTTT. This sequence encodes CASSQDGTEVYSNQPQHF.

This chain links TRBV20-1 with TRBJ2-5, with a possible D match to TRBD2 (5 bases). The CDR3 is 13 residues long. Trimming stripped 4 bases from V and 5 bases from J, with 14 bases between. CDR1 is DFQATT and CDR2 is SNEGSKA in the germline V gene (reference sequence). The CDR3 DNA sequence: TGCAGTGCTAACTTCCGAGGGCAGGAGACCCAGTACTTC. It specifies CSANFRGQETQYF.

The table lists this clonotype with many counts. The chain has TRBV6-6 and TRBJ2-2, with 10 bases fitting TRBD1. The CDR3 length is 19 residues. From germline, CDR1 is MNHNY and CDR2 SVGAGI (reference sequence). V dropped 6 bases and J dropped 6; count of bases not matched to a gene: 19. The CDR3 nucleotides read TGTGCCAGCAGCCTCCACTCAAATGACAGGGGGCGTTTAGCCGGGGAGCTGTTTTTT. Amino acids: CASSLHSNDRGRLAGELFF.

This sequence joins TRBV7-6 and TRBJ2-5, with D unclear. Germline V lookup: CDR1 SGHVS, CDR2 FNYEAQ. V was shortened by 4 bases and J by 7 bases, with 1 base between the two germline ends. This CDR3 is built from 9 residues. The CDR3, as DNA: TGTGCCAGCAGCTGGACCCAGTACTTC. It is translated as CASSWTQYF.

This clonotype was recorded at least ten times. The chain couples TRBV12-3 or TRBV12-4 to TRBJ2-4; D remains ambiguous. With 0 bases removed from V and 7 bases from J, the gap between germline ends came to 7 bases. The CDR3 sequence is 13 residues long. Here the CDR3 DNA reads TGTGCCAGCAGTTTAGCCCCGGGCAACATTCAGTACTTC. Encoded protein: CASSLAPGNIQYF.

This clonotype was detected many times. The chain uses TRBV7-6 and TRBJ1-4; TRBD1 might be the D (6 bases). Trimming stripped 2 bases from V and 7 bases from J, with 14 bases between. The CDR3 spans 15 residues. Germline V gene lookup returns CDR1 SGHVS and CDR2 FNYEAQ. The CDR3 loop reads CASSLLGRGGEKLFF. In nucleotides, the CDR3 is TGTGCCAGCAGCTTACTAGGCAGGGGCGGTGAAAAACTGTTTTTT. Based on the CDR3 plus reference TRBV7-6 and TRBJ1-4, the full variable domain is GAGVSQSPRYKVTKRGQDVALRCDPISGHVSLYWYRQALGQGPEFLTYFNYEAQQDKSGLPNDRFSAERPEGSISTLTIQRTEQRDSAMYRCASSLLGRGGEKLFFGSGTQLSVL.

This clonotype came up many times. The chain uses TRBV15 and TRBJ2-2, with 10 bases identical to TRBD2. The germline V gene encodes CDR1 LNHNV and CDR2 YYDKDF (reference sequence). The CDR3 covers 16 residues. Trimming at V came to 0 bases and at J to 2 bases, leaving 0 bases not matched to a gene. In nucleotides, the CDR3 is TGTGCCACCAGCAGAGAACTAGCGGGAAACACCGGGGAGCTGTTTTTT. Amino acid sequence: CATSRELAGNTGELFF. Looking up the rest from reference TRBV15 and TRBJ2-2 gives the full variable domain: DAMVIQNPRYQVTQFGKPVTLSCSQTLNHNVMYWYQQKSSQAPKLLFHYYDKDFNNEADTPDNFQSRRPNTSFCFLDIRSPGLGDTAMYLCATSRELAGNTGELFFGEGSRLTVL.

This clonotype was found a few times. The gene calls are TRBV28 and TRBJ2-4; 9 positions match TRBD1. Germline V gene data show CDR1 as MDHEN and CDR2 as SYDVKM. Trimming took 5 bases from V and 0 from J; bases not matched to a gene: 5. This CDR3 has 16 residues. The CDR3 loop reads CASSLTGGEAKNIQYF. The DNA of the CDR3 is TGTGCCAGCAGTCTGACAGGGGGGGAAGCCAAAAACATTCAGTACTTC.

This clonotype was observed at least ten times. The chain recombines TRBV6-5 with TRBJ2-7, with 10 bases matching TRBD1. V lost 2 bases, J lost 5 bases, and 6 bases stayed unmatched. From germline, CDR1 is MNHEY and CDR2 SVGAGI. The length of the CDR3 is 15 residues. For the CDR3, the DNA is TGTGCCAGCAGTTACCTGACAGGGGGCAAAGACGAGCAGTACTTC. Protein product: CASSYLTGGKDEQYF.

This clonotype was counted at least ten times. This rearrangement joins TRBV7-2 to TRBJ2-1, with 9 bases fitting TRBD2. The germline CDR1 and CDR2 sequences are SGHTA and FQGNSA. V lost 6 bases and J lost 3; bases outside the gene matches: 9. The CDR3 consists of 16 residues. In nucleotides, the CDR3 is TGTGCCAGCAGACCCAAGCGGGAGGACCTCTACAATGAGCAGTTCTTC. This translates into CASRPKREDLYNEQFF.

This clonotype was seen at least ten times. V gene TRBV20-1 combines with J gene TRBJ2-1; 7 bases align to TRBD1. Germline lookup yields CDR1 DFQATT and CDR2 SNEGSKA (reference sequence). This CDR3 has 14 amino acids. Germline trimming cut 4 bases from V and 7 bases from J; bases unmatched to any gene: 10. CDR3 sequence reads: CSATSALQGNEQFF. CDR3 in DNA: TGCAGTGCTACTTCGGCTTTACAGGGGAATGAGCAGTTCTTC.

There are many counts of this clonotype. V usage is TRBV7-2 and J usage is TRBJ2-7; 7 bases fit TRBD1. Germline V CDR1 and CDR2: SGHTA, FQGNSA. The J segment lost 1 base and the V segment lost 3 bases, leaving 6 bases of the junction unmatched. This CDR3 has 15 amino acids. CDR3 loop: CASSLPPGQSYEQYF. Here the CDR3 DNA reads TGTGCCAGCAGCTTGCCTCCGGGACAGTCCTACGAGCAGTACTTC.

This clonotype was counted many times. The rearrangement links TRBV28 to TRBJ2-7; 9 bases fit TRBD2. The length of the CDR3 is 15 residues. With V trimmed by 5 bases and J by 7 bases, 12 bases remained unmatched. From germline, CDR1 is MDHEN and CDR2 SYDVKM. The DNA for the CDR3 is TGTGCCAGCAGTGGGGGACTAGCATCTTCCTGGGAGCAGTACTTC. Translated, it gives CASSGGLASSWEQYF.

At least ten counts were recorded for this clonotype. The DNA is omitted, as the CDR3 cannot be located on it reliably, and the CDR3 follows TCRdb's listing. The gene calls are TRBV6-5 and TRBJ2-3; the tabulated D call, TRBD1, remains unverified against the DNA. Germline V gene data show CDR1 as MNHEY and CDR2 as SVGAGI. Both ends counted, the CDR3 spans 15 residues. CDR3 protein: CASSSSGQGTDTQYF.

This clonotype appeared many times. The chain carries TRBV7-9 and TRBJ2-7; TRBD2 matches at 7 bases. Germline assignment: CDR1 SEHNR and CDR2 FQNEAQ (reference sequence). V dropped 5 bases and J dropped 2; count of bases not matched to a gene: 6. CDR3 length equals 14 residues. CDR3 sequence: CASSVLATTYEQYF. The CDR3 DNA sequence: TGTGCCAGCAGCGTACTAGCGACCACCTACGAGCAGTACTTC.

The table lists this clonotype with many counts. This sequence joins TRBV7-2 and TRBJ2-1; the match to TRBD1 covers 10 bases. The CDR3 runs to 15 residues. With V trimmed by 3 bases and J by 9 bases, 8 bases remained unmatched. The germline CDR1 and CDR2 sequences are SGHTA and FQGNSA. This CDR3 is CASSFRQGAIGEQFF. DNA for the CDR3: TGTGCCAGCAGCTTCAGACAGGGGGCCATCGGTGAGCAGTTCTTC. Full variable domain (remainder filled in from reference TRBV7-2 and TRBJ2-1): GAGVSQSPSNKVTEKGKDVELRCDPISGHTALYWYRQSLGQGLEFLIYFQGNSAPDKSGLPSDRFSAERTGGSVSTLTIQRTQQEDSAVYLCASSFRQGAIGEQFFGPGTRLTVL.

Relative to its sample, this clonotype is medium-sized. The chain uses TRBV4-3 and TRBJ1-1, with a tentative D call TRBD1 (6 bases). The CDR3 runs to 15 residues. Trimming took 0 bases from V and 5 from J, leaving 13 bases between them. Germline V gene data show CDR1 as LGHNA and CDR2 as YSLEER. The CDR3 loop is CASSQDLGGRTEAFF. The CDR3 DNA follows: TGCGCCAGCAGCCAAGATCTGGGGGGCCGAACTGAAGCTTTCTTT.

CDR3 loop: CASSDPSPGTYNEQFF. The CDR3 DNA is TGCGCCAGCAGTGACCCCTCCCCGGGCACGTACAATGAGCAGTTCTTC. This chain connects TRBV10-1 to TRBJ2-1; no clear D. Trimming left V 3 bases short and J 4 bases short, with 16 bases between. CDR1 and CDR2 from the germline V gene are WNHNN and SYGVQD (reference sequence). The CDR3 is 16 amino acids.